The rows below give T cell receptor beta chains drawn from one sample of a study of shared clonotypes between healthy human individuals. TCRdb keeps only in-frame clones here, not all; method: immunoSEQ multiplex PCR. The sample consists of around 750,000 clones, approximately 74% of them appearing once. The sequenced material came from memory CD4+ T cells sorted from blood. These receptors were taken from a woman aged 25-40 years in good health. The CDR3 runs from the conserved cysteine through the conserved F or W. D genes are given only for firm matches. Only part of the rows carry a size: once, few, many, or a class if the clone is expanded.

j_call v_call d_call clone_size cdr3_aa cdr3_nt
TRBJ2-5 TRBV7-3 - - CASSRGQGQETQYF TGTGCCAGCAGTCGGGGACAAGGACAAGAGACCCAGTACTTC
TRBJ2-7 TRBV27 TRBD1 few CASSLRPTGQEKPYEQYF TGTGCCAGCAGTTTACGCCCTACGGGACAGGAGAAACCCTACGAGCAGTACTTC
TRBJ2-2 TRBV5-1 - - CASSLYRNTGELFF TGCGCCAGCAGCCTCTACAGGAACACCGGGGAGCTGTTTTTT
TRBJ2-7 TRBV27 - - CASSLKGGSSYEQYF TGTGCCAGCAGTTTAAAGGGGGGGAGCTCCTACGAGCAGTACTTC
TRBJ2-1 TRBV27 - - CASSKTGTGARIEQFF TGTGCCAGCAGTAAAACCGGGACGGGGGCTCGGATTGAGCAGTTCTTC
TRBJ2-7 TRBV7-8 - - CASSPGHTYEQYF TGTGCCAGCAGCCCGGGACATACCTACGAGCAGTACTTC
TRBJ1-2 TRBV21-1 - many CASSKVRREVGELNYGYTF TGTGCCAGCAGCAAAGTAAGGAGGGAGGTAGGTGAATTAAACTATGGCTACACCTTC
TRBJ1-1 TRBV28 TRBD1 few CASSGSTGTGITEAFF TGTGCCAGCAGTGGTAGTACAGGGACAGGGATCACTGAAGCTTTCTTT
TRBJ1-2 TRBV28 - few CASSFQQSYGYTF TGTGCCAGCAGTTTTCAACAGAGCTATGGCTACACCTTC
TRBJ2-1 TRBV10-3 - - CATHREGYNEQFF TGTGCCACCCACAGGGAAGGATACAATGAGCAGTTCTTC
TRBJ1-5 TRBV6-5 - - CASGQHNQPQHF TGTGCCAGCGGACAGCACAATCAGCCCCAGCATTTT
TRBJ2-3 TRBV5-4 - - CASGVPRDTQYF TGTGCCAGCGGGGTCCCGCGTGATACGCAGTATTTT
TRBJ2-2 TRBV6-5 TRBD2 - CASSAKLGGTGELFF TGTGCCAGCAGTGCCAAACTGGGGGGGACCGGGGAGCTGTTTTTT
TRBJ2-2 TRBV11-3 TRBD2 - CASSLNSGSGTGELFF TGTGCCAGCAGCTTAAATAGCGGGAGCGGTACCGGGGAGCTGTTTTTT
TRBJ2-2 TRBV9 TRBD2 few CASSVGYLGLAVNTGELFF TGTGCCAGCAGCGTAGGTTATTTGGGACTAGCGGTGAACACCGGGGAGCTGTTTTTT